Listed below are T cell receptor beta chains from one sample, sequenced in a study of CD8 T cells in Susac syndrome. TCRdb reprocessed the immunoSEQ multiplex PCR reads via MiXCR and lists one record per CDR3 protein. The sample consists of a few hundred thousand distinct CDR3 sequences, roughly 90% of them appearing once. Sequencing used CD8+ T cells from PBMCs. The receptors stem from a human donor with multiple sclerosis. CDR3s include the opening cysteine and the closing phenylalanine or tryptophan.

v_call cdr3_aa
TRBV19 CASSPVWGETQYF
TRBV9 CASSVGQEEYGYTF
TRBV7-9 CASSSRDSIVGQYF
TRBV13 CASRDGSSYEQYF
TRBV5-4 CASSFNWAGGYGGELFF
TRBV9 CASSPRTSPELFF
TRBV7-9 CASSSQDKQETQYF
TRBV5-5 CASSLPGDRETQYF
TRBV19 CASSNGQGSYNEQFF
TRBV28 CASSHRGFYEQYF
TRBV27 CASSLTGTYNEQFF
TRBV5-5 CASSLAGGGTDTQYF
TRBV29-1 CSVDSGTNEQFF
TRBV25-1 CASSEFNYGAGELFF
TRBV29-1 CSVAGRADEQYF
TRBV9 CASSPTGTSFYEQYF
TRBV6-5 CASSYSTVIGGNEQFF
TRBV10-3 CAISEGGGHYEQYF
TRBV19 CASSIRQGSTGELFF
TRBV18 CASSLAVGSNNEQFF
TRBV11-1 CASSLVEGFVYEQYF
TRBV20-1 CSARDSGAGNEQFF
TRBV5-1 CASSSRPGTGSHEQYF
TRBV4-3 CASSQAWDSNYEQYF
TRBV30 CAWSVGDSGTEAFF
TRBV5-4 CASSLGQGSGNEQFF
TRBV29-1 CSVEVIYNEQFF
TRBV20-1 CSARNYSYEQYF
TRBV12-3/TRBV12-4 CASSLVRGPYSNQPQHF
TRBV21-1 CASSKDMNTEAFF
TRBV9 CASSYGLSYEQYF
TRBV18 CASSPTRTDTQYF
TRBV29-1 CSAYSGGADGYTF
TRBV12-3/TRBV12-4 CASSLRDRISNEQFF
TRBV5-4 CASSLRTGPTDTQYF
TRBV6-6 CASSSVWAGNTIYF
TRBV19 CASSIWGQGDTEAFF
TRBV7-8 CASSLGENSNQPQHF
TRBV11-2 CASSSYGRTRPGGQGAGYGYTF
TRBV6-1 CATSQAGVESYEQYF